A selection of T cell receptor beta chains follows, all from one sample in a study of T cells in Graves' hyperthyroidism and ophthalmopathy. TCRdb used MiXCR to reprocess the multiplex PCR reads, holding one entry per CDR3 protein. This sample has 550,000 to 600,000 distinct CDR3 sequences; 12% to 15% occur once, and the top ten carry around 7%. The sequenced sample consisted of blood. These receptors were collected from a woman aged 18-29 years with Graves' ophthalmopathy. CDR3s include the opening cysteine and the closing phenylalanine or tryptophan. The D gene is left open where the match is weak. Expanded clones get a size class; other rows say once, few or many, or leave the size out.

11	many	TRBV10-3	.	TRBJ1-1	CAVQGNTEAFF	TGTGCCGTTCAGGGGAATACTGAAGCTTTCTTT
14	many	TRBV27	TRBD1	TRBJ1-1	CASSIQGAGTEAFF	TGTGCCAGCAGTATACAGGGGGCGGGCACTGAAGCTTTCTTT
13	many	TRBV18	.	TRBJ1-2	CASSSGEGYGYTF	TGTGCCAGCTCTTCGGGGGAAGGCTATGGCTACACCTTC
13	many	TRBV7-3	.	TRBJ1-2	CASSPGQGGRYTF	TGTGCCAGCAGCCCCGGGCAGGGTGGTCGCTACACCTTC
18	.	TRBV15	TRBD1	TRBJ1-2	CATSSPHGTGDTNYGYTF	TGTGCCACCAGCAGCCCCCATGGGACAGGGGATACTAACTATGGCTACACCTTC
14	many	TRBV7-2	.	TRBJ2-7	CASSFTAESYEQYF	TGTGCCAGCAGCTTTACGGCGGAATCCTACGAGCAGTACTTC
15	many	TRBV10-1	.	TRBJ2-7	CASKAPGRTYYEQYF	TGCGCCAGCAAGGCCCCGGGACGGACCTACTACGAGCAGTACTTC
15	many	TRBV27	.	TRBJ2-2	CASSFSTSGTGELFF	TGTGCCAGCAGTTTTTCGACTAGTGGCACCGGGGAGCTGTTTTTT
13	many	TRBV12-3/TRBV12-4	.	TRBJ1-4	CASSPERNEKLFF	TGTGCCAGCAGCCCGGAACGGAATGAAAAACTGTTTTTT
13	many	TRBV12-3/TRBV12-4	.	TRBJ2-7	CASSLSGNYEQYF	TGTGCCAGCAGTTTATCAGGGAACTACGAGCAGTACTTC
17	.	TRBV29-1	.	TRBJ2-1	CSVEEAGGGLSYNEQFF	TGCAGCGTTGAAGAGGCCGGTGGCGGGCTCTCCTACAATGAGCAGTTCTTC
15	many	TRBV2	TRBD2	TRBJ2-2	CASRGLAGGAGELFF	TGTGCCAGCAGGGGACTAGCGGGAGGCGCCGGGGAGCTGTTTTTT
13	.	TRBV4-1	.	TRBJ1-4	CASSQLINEKLFF	TGCGCCAGCAGCCAGCTTATAAATGAAAAACTGTTTTTT
14	many	TRBV2	.	TRBJ2-6	CASRGLSGANVLTF	TGTGCCAGCAGAGGACTCTCTGGGGCCAACGTCCTGACTTTC
12	many	TRBV7-2	.	TRBJ1-2	CASSSSYYGYTF	TGTGCCAGCAGCAGCAGCTACTATGGCTACACCTTC
15	many	TRBV19	.	TRBJ2-3	CASSWGGGEPDTQYF	TGTGCCAGTAGTTGGGGTGGAGGAGAGCCAGATACGCAGTATTTT
17	few	TRBV10-3	.	TRBJ2-6	CAISRQGLLSGANVLTF	TGTGCCATCAGTAGACAGGGACTTTTATCTGGGGCCAACGTCCTGACTTTC
13	.	TRBV27	.	TRBJ1-6	CASSFYGNSPLHF	TGTGCCAGCAGTTTTTACGGGAATTCACCCCTCCACTTT
14	few	TRBV18	.	TRBJ2-3	CASSSGAITDTQYF	TGTGCCAGCTCATCTGGGGCTATCACAGATACGCAGTATTTT
17	few	TRBV27	TRBD2	TRBJ2-7	CASSLSAASGSLNEQYF	TGTGCCAGCAGTTTATCCGCCGCTAGCGGGAGTCTGAACGAGCAGTACTTC
14	many	TRBV27	.	TRBJ2-1	CASSPGLWGNEQFF	TGTGCCAGCAGTCCAGGCCTCTGGGGCAATGAGCAGTTCTTC
15	many	TRBV6-2/TRBV6-3	TRBD1	TRBJ1-5	CASSYYGQANQPQHF	TGTGCCAGCAGTTACTACGGACAGGCTAATCAGCCCCAGCATTTT
14	many	TRBV6-1	.	TRBJ2-2	CASSYTDRTGELFF	TGTGCCAGCAGTTACACGGACAGAACCGGGGAGCTGTTTTTT